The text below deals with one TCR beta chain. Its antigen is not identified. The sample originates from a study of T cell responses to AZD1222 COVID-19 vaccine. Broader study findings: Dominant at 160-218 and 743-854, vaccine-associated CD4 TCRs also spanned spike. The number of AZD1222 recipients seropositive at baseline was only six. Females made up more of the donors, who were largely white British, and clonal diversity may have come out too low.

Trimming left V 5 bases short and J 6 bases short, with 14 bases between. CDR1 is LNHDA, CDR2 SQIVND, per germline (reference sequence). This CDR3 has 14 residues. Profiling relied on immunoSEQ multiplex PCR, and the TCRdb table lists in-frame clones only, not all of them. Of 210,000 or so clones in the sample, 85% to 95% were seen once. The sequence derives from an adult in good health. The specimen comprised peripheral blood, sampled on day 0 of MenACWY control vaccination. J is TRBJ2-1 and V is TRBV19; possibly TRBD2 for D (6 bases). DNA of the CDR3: TGTGCCAGTAGTCCACCCGGGAGTCGCAATGAGCAGTTCTTC. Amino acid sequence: CASSPPGSRNEQFF.